These 19 T cell receptor beta chains were all obtained from the same sample, sequenced in a study of T cell clonality in common variable immunodeficiency. The antigens these receptors bind are not known. Points from the study as a whole: Common variable immunodeficiency TCR beta sequences reportedly had fewer deletions and N-nucleotide insertions.

The data were produced by immunoSEQ multiplex PCR, yet TCRdb's version contains in-frame clones alone and is incomplete. The repertoire consists of under 35,000 clones, none detected only once. The specimen was peripheral blood mononuclear cells. These receptors were obtained from a human donor with common variable immunodeficiency.

In this sample, this clone turned up many times. The sequence runs out 3 residues before the end of the CDR3; the remainder is reconstructed from the germline J gene. The rearrangement links TRBV18 to TRBJ2-3; D not resolved. CDR3 length: 15 residues. Germline V lookup: CDR1 KGHSH, CDR2 LQKENI. The V gene lost 2 bases and the J gene lost 0 bases, with 9 bases spanning the gap. The CDR3 protein is CASSPVSTSTDTQYF. The DNA read from the CDR3 is TGTGCCAGCTCACCAGTCTCCACTAGCACAGATACG.

The sample holds many counts of this clone. Read data end 3 residues before the CDR3 end; the end is taken from the germline J gene. J is TRBJ2-1 and V is TRBV30, with 9 positions matching TRBD2. This CDR3 comprises 14 residues. Germline V gives CDR1 GTSNPN, CDR2 SVGIG (reference sequence). Trimming at V came to 4 bases and at J to 6 bases, leaving 7 bases not matched to a gene. The CDR3: CAWTRAGGSNEQFF. Incomplete CDR3 DNA: TGTGCCTGGACTCGAGCGGGGGGTTCCAATGAG. Complete variable domain (other parts from reference TRBV30 and TRBJ2-1): SQTIHQWPATLVQPVGSPLSLECTVEGTSNPNLYWYRQAAGRGLQLLFYSVGIGQISSEVPQNLSASRPQDRQFILSSKKLLLSDSGFYLCAWTRAGGSNEQFFGPGTRLTVL.

At least ten counts were recorded for this clone. The sequenced fragment ends 3 residues before the CDR3 boundary, so the rest is inferred from the germline J gene. The same CDR3 can be traced to other DNA sequences in this sample. The chain links TRBV19 to TRBJ2-7; D ambiguous. Germline loops: CDR1 LNHDA, CDR2 SQIVND (reference sequence). The CDR3 has 14 residues. Trimming stripped 4 bases from V and 6 bases from J, with 16 bases between. The sequenced part of the CDR3 DNA is TGTGCCAGTAGTAATGGTGCGTATTTGAGCGAG. This gives the protein CASSNGAYLSE. The whole CDR3 protein is CASSNGAYLSEQYF.

A word on this clone: The read terminates 3 residues before the CDR3 end, so the remaining end is supplied by the germline J gene. V is TRBV30 and J is TRBJ2-3; TRBD2 might be the D (5 bases). The CDR3 is made up of 16 amino acids. Trimming shortened V by 3 bases and J by 2 bases, and 18 bases separated the two germline ends. The V gene's germline CDR1 is GTSNPN and CDR2 SVGIG (reference sequence). The sequenced part of the CDR3 DNA is TGTGCCTGGAGCGGGGATATACTCCCAAACACAGATACG. It specifies CAWSGDILPNTDT. The whole CDR3 is CAWSGDILPNTDTQYF.

A note on this clone: The read terminates 3 residues before the CDR3 end, so the remaining end is supplied by the germline J gene. The J gene is TRBJ2-7, the V gene TRBV7-9; TRBD1 matches 9 bases. The CDR3 has 15 amino acids. Germline CDR1 SEHNR, CDR2 FQNEAQ (reference sequence). With V trimmed by 5 bases and J by 2 bases, 7 bases remained unmatched. CDR3 sequence reads: CASSLTGQGAYEQYF. The covered CDR3 bases are TGTGCCAGCAGCCTGACGGGACAGGGCGCCTACGAG. The variable domain in full, with the rest retrieved from reference TRBV7-9 and TRBJ2-7, is DTGVSQNPRHKITKRGQNVTFRCDPISEHNRLYWYRQTLGQGPEFLTYFQNEAQLEKSRLLSDRFSAERPKGSFSTLEIQRTEQGDSAMYLCASSLTGQGAYEQYFGPGTRLTVT.

The CDR3 loop reads CASSLGTVTYEQYF. The sequenced CDR3 bases are TGCGCCAGCAGCTTGGGGACAGTGACCTACGAG. The chain is built from TRBV5-1 and TRBJ2-7; weak D call: TRBD1 (6 bases). The CDR3 end lies 3 residues beyond the end of the read and is filled in from the germline J gene. The germline CDR1 and CDR2 sequences are SGHRS and YFSETQ. The length of the CDR3 is 14 residues. The V and J ends lost 0 bases and 2 bases respectively, with 9 bases between them.

This clone turned up a few times. The read is 3 residues too short to cover the CDR3 end, so that end is filled in from the germline J gene. This CDR3 is also generated by other DNA sequences in the sample. The chain uses TRBV18 and TRBJ2-7; 12 nucleotides match TRBD1. V trimming: 3 bases; J trimming: 2 bases; junction bases outside the gene matches: 2. Germline V gene data show CDR1 as KGHSH and CDR2 as LQKENI. This CDR3 comprises 15 residues. CDR3 bases read: TGTGCCAGCTCACCGGGGACAGGGGGCACCTACGAG. This codes for CASSPGTGGTYE. The whole CDR3 sequence is CASSPGTGGTYEQYF.

Only a few counts were recorded for this clone. CDR3 residues: CASWGGPHYEQYF. CDR3 bases read: TGTGCCAGCTGGGGGGGACCGCACTACGAG. The V and J genes are TRBV7-9 and TRBJ2-7; 7 positions match TRBD2. The missing CDR3 end, 3 residues past where the read stops, is filled in from the germline J gene. The CDR3 extends over 13 amino acids. Per germline, CDR1 SEHNR and CDR2 FQNEAQ (reference sequence). J gave up 3 bases and V 8 bases, and 7 bases lay outside the gene matches.

Comments on this clone: The CDR3 end falls 3 residues outside the read, so it is completed with the germline J gene. The rearrangement uses TRBV7-9 and TRBJ1-2; TRBD1 aligns across 7 bases. The germline CDR1 and CDR2 sequences are SEHNR and FQNEAQ (reference sequence). The length of the CDR3 is 15 residues. J was trimmed by 7 bases and V by 5 bases; bases with no gene match: 13. Partial CDR3 DNA: TGTGCCAGCAGCACCCCATCGACAGGGAATGTTGGC. This gives the protein CASSTPSTGNVG. The whole CDR3 protein reads CASSTPSTGNVGYTF. Using reference TRBV7-9 and TRBJ1-2 for the parts outside the CDR3, the full variable domain is DTGVSQNPRHKITKRGQNVTFRCDPISEHNRLYWYRQTLGQGPEFLTYFQNEAQLEKSRLLSDRFSAERPKGSFSTLEIQRTEQGDSAMYLCASSTPSTGNVGYTFGSGTRLTVV.

Many counts were recorded for this clone. The CDR3 end is not reached by the read, which stops 3 residues before it; the germline J gene fills it in. The V and J genes are TRBV20-1 and TRBJ2-1; D uncertain. The CDR3 length is 12 residues. CDR1 is DFQATT, CDR2 SNEGSKA, per germline (reference sequence). Trimming removed 6 bases from V and 5 bases from J, with 11 bases in between. The CDR3 loop is CSAAPPNNEQFF. The covered CDR3 bases are TGCAGTGCCGCGCCACCAAACAATGAG.

Remarks on this clone: The CDR3 goes on 3 residues after the read ends, and that part is filled in from the germline J gene. This chain joins TRBV20-1 and TRBJ2-3; 16 bases align to TRBD2. With V trimmed by 5 bases and J by 4 bases, 12 bases remained unmatched. CDR3 length: 18 residues. CDR1 and CDR2 (germline): DFQATT, SNEGSKA (reference sequence). CDR3 loop: CSAADPGLAGGRADTQYF. The sequenced part of the CDR3 DNA is TGCAGTGCTGCTGACCCGGGACTAGCGGGGGGGAGGGCAGATACG.

To note about this clone: The read ends 3 residues shy of where the CDR3 ends; the end is completed using the germline J gene. The chain is built from TRBV19 and TRBJ2-5, with D maybe TRBD1 (5 bases). CDR1 is LNHDA, CDR2 SQIVND, per germline (reference sequence). This CDR3 has 15 residues. Trimming shortened V by 6 bases and J by 5 bases, and 19 bases separated the two germline ends. This chain's CDR3 is CASSSTAASRETQYF. The part of the CDR3 DNA that was read is TGTGCCAGTAGCTCGACAGCAGCAAGTAGGGAGACC.

This clone was detected many times. The read ends 3 residues before the CDR3 terminus; that terminus is restored from the germline J gene. The chain employs TRBV18 and TRBJ2-7; D might be TRBD1 (6 bases). CDR1 is KGHSH and CDR2 is LQKENI in the germline V gene. The V and J ends lost 3 bases and 4 bases respectively, with 13 bases between them. The CDR3 runs to 14 residues. The CDR3 region is CASSPWDKKYEQYF. Incomplete CDR3 DNA: TGTGCCAGCTCACCCTGGGACAAGAAATACGAG.

This clone was seen a few times. The read falls 3 residues short of the CDR3 end, and the missing part is taken from the germline J gene. The gene calls are TRBV20-1 and TRBJ2-5; tentative D call: TRBD1 (5 bases). Trimming took 1 base from V and 4 from J, leaving 10 bases between them. Germline CDR1 and CDR2: DFQATT and SNEGSKA (reference sequence). The CDR3 covers 13 residues. The CDR3 here is CSARVQGGETQYF. Partial CDR3 DNA: TGCAGTGCTAGAGTCCAGGGCGGAGAGACC.

Worth noting for this clone: From the germline J gene comes the end of the CDR3, since the read stops 3 residues before it. The chain has TRBV30 and TRBJ1-6; D perhaps matches TRBD1 (5 bases). Germline values: CDR1 GTSNPN, CDR2 SVGIG (reference sequence). The CDR3 is 14 residues long. V dropped 0 bases and J dropped 10 bases, with 13 bases sitting between them. Incomplete CDR3 DNA: TGTGCCTGGAGTGTGGGGCCATATAGGTCACCC. It is translated as CAWSVGPYRSP. The entire CDR3 protein reads CAWSVGPYRSPLHF.

This clone came up many times. The read terminates 3 residues ahead of where the CDR3 ends, so the germline J gene completes it. V and J are TRBV7-3 and TRBJ2-3; 7 bases map to TRBD2. From germline, CDR1 is SGHTA and CDR2 FQGTGA. With 6 bases clipped from V and 6 bases from J, the junction kept 9 bases outside the gene matches. This CDR3 has 14 amino acids. Partial CDR3 DNA: TGTGCCAGCAGATACCGGGACTACGGTGATACG. Encoded protein: CASRYRDYGDT. The whole CDR3 reads CASRYRDYGDTQYF.

This clone appeared many times. The sequenced fragment ends 3 residues before the CDR3 boundary, so the rest is inferred from the germline J gene. This chain uses TRBV19 with TRBJ2-3; no clear D. The CDR3 covers 10 residues. V dropped 10 bases and J dropped 6 bases, with 8 bases sitting between them. Per germline, CDR1 LNHDA and CDR2 SQIVND (reference sequence). CDR3 residues: CANLVDTQYF. The CDR3 bases that were read are TGTGCCAATCTTGTGGATACG.

As for this clone: The CDR3 end lies 3 residues beyond the end of the read and is filled in from the germline J gene. The J gene is TRBJ1-4, the V gene TRBV30; D remains unclear. Germline CDR1 is GTSNPN and CDR2 is SVGIG (reference sequence). V dropped 1 base and J dropped 7 bases, with 16 bases sitting between them. This CDR3 has 15 amino acids. The CDR3 region is CAWSGPAAVPEKLFF. CDR3 DNA, as far as it was read: TGTGCCTGGAGTGGCCCGGCCGCGGTGCCTGAAAAA.

Ten or more counts support this clone. Incomplete CDR3 DNA: TGCGCCAGCAGCCGTGACCAAGAGACC. The encoded protein is CASSRDQET. The full CDR3 sequence reads CASSRDQETQYF. The chain links TRBV5-1 to TRBJ2-5, with D hard to call. The sequenced fragment ends 3 residues before the CDR3 boundary, so the rest is inferred from the germline J gene. V was cut by 4 bases and J by 0 bases, with 4 bases left in between. Germline CDR1 SGHRS, CDR2 YFSETQ. This CDR3 comprises 12 residues. Full variable domain (missing parts from reference TRBV5-1 and TRBJ2-5): KAGVTQTPRYLIKTRGQQVTLSCSPISGHRSVSWYQQTPGQGLQFLFEYFSETQRNKGNFPGRFSGRQFSNSRSEMNVSTLELGDSALYLCASSRDQETQYFGPGTRLLVL.